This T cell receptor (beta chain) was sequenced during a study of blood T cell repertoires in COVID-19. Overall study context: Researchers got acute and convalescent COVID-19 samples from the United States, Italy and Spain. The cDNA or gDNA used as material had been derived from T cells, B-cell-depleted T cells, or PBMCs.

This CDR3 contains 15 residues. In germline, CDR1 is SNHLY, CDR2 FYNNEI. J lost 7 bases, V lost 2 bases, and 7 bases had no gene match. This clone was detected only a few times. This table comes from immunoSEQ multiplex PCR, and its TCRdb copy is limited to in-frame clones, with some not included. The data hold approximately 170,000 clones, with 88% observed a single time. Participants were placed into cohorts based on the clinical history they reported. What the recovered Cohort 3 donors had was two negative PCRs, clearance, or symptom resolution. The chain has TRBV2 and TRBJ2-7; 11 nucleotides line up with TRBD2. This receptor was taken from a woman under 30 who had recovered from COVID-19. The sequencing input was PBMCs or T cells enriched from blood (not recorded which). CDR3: CASSELTSGSEEQYF. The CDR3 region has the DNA TGTGCCAGCAGTGAACTCACTAGCGGGAGTGAAGAGCAGTACTTC.